These 14 T cell receptor beta chains share one sample of origin, sequenced in a study of regulatory T cells in long-lasting Graves disease. Time point specified: persistent/refractory GD, antithyroid drugs over 5 years with positive TRAb. Making the TCR library involved RNA that had been extracted from PBMCs. CDR3 regions were amplified by Arm-PCR using iRepertoire HTBI primers to build TCR beta libraries. TCRdb called the multiplex PCR reads again in MiXCR, with one record for every CDR3 protein. There are about 470,000 distinct CDR3 sequences in the sample; about a fifth occur only once, and 7% to 9.5% lies in the top ten. Sequencing used peripheral blood mononuclear cells (PBMCs), obtained when the disease was refractory, from a patient treated with antithyroid drugs. Every receptor here comes from a female donor with Graves disease.

The chain has TRBV19 and TRBJ2-7; possible D gene TRBD1, 6 bases. The CDR3 runs 15 residues. Germline lookup yields CDR1 LNHDA and CDR2 SQIVND (reference sequence). Trimming took 2 bases from V and 2 from J, leaving 13 bases between them. DNA of the CDR3: TGTGCCAGTAGTATACAGGGGATGGGGACCTACGAGCAGTACTTC. It is translated as CASSIQGMGTYEQYF.

The chain is built from TRBV7-2 and TRBJ1-4; no firm D call. The germline V gene has CDR1 SGHTA and CDR2 FQGNSA. The CDR3 is made up of 14 amino acids. V was clipped by 8 bases and J by 0 bases, with 10 bases between them. Written as DNA, the CDR3 is TGTGCCAGCGGTCGACACGCAACTAATGAAAAACTGTTTTTT. This gives the protein CASGRHATNEKLFF.

The chain joins TRBV9 to TRBJ1-5; 7 nucleotides align to TRBD1. The germline CDR1 and CDR2 sequences are SGDLS and YYNGEE. This CDR3 region has 14 residues. Trimming at V came to 3 bases and at J to 4 bases, leaving 4 bases not matched to a gene. The CDR3 DNA reads TGTGCCAGCAGCGCGGGACAGTGGAATCAGCCCCAGCATTTT. Protein sequence: CASSAGQWNQPQHF. The complete variable domain, with remaining parts taken from reference TRBV9 and TRBJ1-5, reads DSGVTQTPKHLITATGQRVTLRCSPRSGDLSVYWYQQSLDQGLQFLIQYYNGEERAKGNILERFSAQQFPDLHSELNLSSLELGDSALYFCASSAGQWNQPQHFGDGTRLSIL.

In its sample, this clonotype was seen a few times. This chain connects TRBV25-1 to TRBJ2-5; 7 bases are shared with TRBD1. The CDR3 covers 16 residues. V lost 1 base, J lost 5 bases, and 10 bases stayed unmatched. Germline values: CDR1 MGHDK, CDR2 SYGVNS. The CDR3 spells CASSESRRDRGETQYF. DNA for the CDR3: TGTGCCAGCAGTGAATCACGCCGGGACAGAGGGGAGACCCAGTACTTC.

This rearrangement joins TRBV6-5 to TRBJ2-2; D may be TRBD2 (5 bases). Trimming left V 0 bases short and J 4 bases short, with 21 bases between. CDR3 length: 19 amino acids. Germline V gene sequence: CDR1 MNHEY, CDR2 SVGAGI. This CDR3 is CASSYSIWKTPGLTGELFF. The CDR3 DNA sequence: TGTGCCAGCAGTTACTCGATTTGGAAGACTCCAGGACTCACCGGGGAGCTGTTTTTT.

This clonotype was observed at least ten times. The chain couples TRBV7-9 to TRBJ2-5, with TRBD2 identical over 16 bases. The CDR3 consists of 17 residues. Losses at the gene ends were 5 bases for V and 1 base for J; bases not matched to a gene: 4. In germline, CDR1 is SEHNR, CDR2 FQNEAQ (reference sequence). The CDR3 reads CASSKGLAGGLQETQYF. The DNA for the CDR3 is TGTGCCAGCAGCAAGGGACTAGCGGGAGGGCTCCAAGAGACCCAGTACTTC.

This clonotype came up many times. The chain carries TRBV28 and TRBJ2-6; D unclear. Germline lookup yields CDR1 MDHEN and CDR2 SYDVKM. V gave up 9 bases and J gave up 4 bases, with 25 bases separating them. This CDR3 comprises 18 residues. The CDR3: CASYTFGPQLSGANVLTF. DNA for the CDR3: TGTGCCAGTTACACCTTTGGACCACAACTGTCCGGGGCCAACGTCCTGACTTTC. Full variable domain (outside the CDR3, taken from reference TRBV28 and TRBJ2-6): DVKVTQSSRYLVKRTGEKVFLECVQDMDHENMFWYRQDPGLGLRLIYFSYDVKMKEKGDIPEGYSVSREKKERFSLILESASTNQTSMYLCASYTFGPQLSGANVLTFGAGSRLTVL.

In its sample, this clonotype was seen many times. V and J are TRBV6-1 and TRBJ2-5; D perhaps matches TRBD2 (6 bases). The germline gives CDR1 MNHNS, CDR2 SASEGT. V lost 6 bases, J lost 5 bases, and 13 bases lay in between. This CDR3 spans 13 amino acids. CDR3 DNA sequence: TGTGCCAGCAGCGAGGGACTGGTGGAGACCCAGTACTTC. It translates to CASSEGLVETQYF.

The genes are TRBV5-5 and TRBJ2-5, with TRBD1 identical over 9 bases. Germline V gives CDR1 SGHKS, CDR2 YYEKEE (reference sequence). The CDR3 contains 17 residues. The V gene end was trimmed by 5 bases and the J gene end by 0 bases; junction bases not matched to a gene: 11. The CDR3 DNA sequence: TGTGCCAGCAGTTCTATAGGACAGGGGTCCTACCAAGAGACCCAGTACTTC. Translated, it gives CASSSIGQGSYQETQYF.

This chain links TRBV12-3 or TRBV12-4 with TRBJ2-7; TRBD2 matches 8 bases. The length of the CDR3 is 13 residues. V was pared by 5 bases and J by 5 bases, with 5 bases of the junction left unmatched. The CDR3 nucleotides are TGTGCCAGCAGTAAACTAGCGGCTGACGAGCAGTACTTC. The encoded protein is CASSKLAADEQYF.

The chain combines TRBV4-2 with TRBJ1-3; unclear D gene. V lost 0 bases, J lost 0 bases, and 6 bases lay in between. Per germline, CDR1 LGHNA and CDR2 YNFKEQ. The CDR3 is 15 residues long. This CDR3 is CASSQDGRSGNTIYF. CDR3 nucleotide sequence: TGTGCCAGCAGCCAAGATGGCCGCTCTGGAAACACCATATATTTT.

This clonotype was recorded at least ten times. The J gene is TRBJ1-1, the V gene TRBV28; the D is unclear. V shed 3 bases and J shed 4 bases, with 12 bases lying between them. The length of the CDR3 is 14 residues. From germline, CDR1 is MDHEN and CDR2 SYDVKM. CDR3 sequence (DNA): TGTGCCAGCAGTTTTCGGGGATATGGCACTGAAGCTTTCTTT. Amino acid sequence: CASSFRGYGTEAFF.

This clonotype was observed a handful of times. V is TRBV24-1 and J is TRBJ2-5, with a tentative D call TRBD1 (5 bases). Germline lookup yields CDR1 KGHDR and CDR2 SFDVKD. This CDR3 has 15 residues. V was pared by 0 bases and J by 4 bases, with 11 bases between. CDR3 nucleotides: TGTGCCACCAGTGATTTGTCAGGGTCTAGAGAGACCCAGTACTTC. Translating it yields CATSDLSGSRETQYF.

V usage is TRBV2 and J usage is TRBJ1-6, with D tentatively TRBD1 (6 bases). CDR3 length: 14 residues. V lost 3 bases, J lost 9 bases, and 12 bases lay in between. CDR1 and CDR2 from the germline V gene are SNHLY and FYNNEI. The CDR3 protein is CASSEGARSSPLHF. CDR3 nucleotides: TGTGCCAGCAGTGAGGGGGCTCGAAGTTCACCCCTCCACTTT.